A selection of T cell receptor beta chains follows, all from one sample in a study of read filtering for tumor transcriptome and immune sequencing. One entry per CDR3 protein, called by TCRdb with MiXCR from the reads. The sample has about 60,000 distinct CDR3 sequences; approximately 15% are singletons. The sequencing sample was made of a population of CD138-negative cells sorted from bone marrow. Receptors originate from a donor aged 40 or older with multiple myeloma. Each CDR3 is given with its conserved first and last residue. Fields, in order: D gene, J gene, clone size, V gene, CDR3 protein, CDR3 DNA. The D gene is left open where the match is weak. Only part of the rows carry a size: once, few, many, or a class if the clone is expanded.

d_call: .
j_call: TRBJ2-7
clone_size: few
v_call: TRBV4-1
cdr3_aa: CASSQELGGGPAFPIEQYF
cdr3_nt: TGCGCCAGCAGCCAAGAGCTAGGGGGAGGGCCCGCTTTTCCAATCGAGCAGTACTTC

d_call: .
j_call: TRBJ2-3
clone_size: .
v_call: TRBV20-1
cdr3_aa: CSARPPLSTNTQYF
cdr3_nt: TGCAGTGCTAGACCCCCCCTCAGCACAAATACGCAGTATTTT

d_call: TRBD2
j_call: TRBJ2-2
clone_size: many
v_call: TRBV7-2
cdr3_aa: CASSSASTGLVSTGELFF
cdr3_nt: TGTGCCAGCAGCTCCGCCTCCACGGGACTAGTATCCACCGGGGAGCTGTTTTTT

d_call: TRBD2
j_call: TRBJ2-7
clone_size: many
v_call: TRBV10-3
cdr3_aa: CAISESLASGAYEQYF
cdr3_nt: TGTGCCATCAGTGAGTCGTTAGCTAGCGGTGCCTACGAGCAGTACTTC

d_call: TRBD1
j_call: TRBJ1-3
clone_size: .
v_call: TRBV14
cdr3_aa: CASSPLTGAGNTIYF
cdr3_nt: TGTGCCAGCAGCCCTCTTACAGGGGCTGGAAACACCATATATTTT

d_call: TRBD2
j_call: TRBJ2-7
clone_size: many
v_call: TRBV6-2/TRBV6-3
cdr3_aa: CASTKRLAGDEQYF
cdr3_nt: TGTGCCAGCACCAAAAGACTAGCGGGAGACGAGCAGTACTTC

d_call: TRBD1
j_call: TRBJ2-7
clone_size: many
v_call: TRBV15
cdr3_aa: CATSPRGDSLYEQYF
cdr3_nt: TGTGCCACCAGCCCCCGAGGGGACAGCCTTTACGAGCAGTACTTC

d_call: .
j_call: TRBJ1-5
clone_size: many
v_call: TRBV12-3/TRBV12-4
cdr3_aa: CASSLVGDSLNQPQHF
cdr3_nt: TGTGCCAGCAGTTTAGTAGGCGACAGCCTAAATCAGCCCCAGCATTTT

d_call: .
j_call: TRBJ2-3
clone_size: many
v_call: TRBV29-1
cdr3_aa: CSALGDGAADTQYF
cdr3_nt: TGCAGCGCCCTAGGGGACGGGGCCGCAGATACGCAGTATTTT

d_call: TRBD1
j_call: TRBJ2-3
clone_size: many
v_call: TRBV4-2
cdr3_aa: CASSQESPQGDLTDTQYF
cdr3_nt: TGCGCCAGCAGCCAAGAATCCCCACAGGGGGATTTAACAGATACGCAGTATTTT

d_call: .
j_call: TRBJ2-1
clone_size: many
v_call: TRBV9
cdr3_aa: CASSSSPGSVNYNEQFF
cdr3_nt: TGTGCCAGCAGCTCCAGTCCGGGGAGTGTAAATTACAATGAGCAGTTCTTC

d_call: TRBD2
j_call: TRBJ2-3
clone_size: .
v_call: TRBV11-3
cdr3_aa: CASSLVRSLAGGTDTQYF
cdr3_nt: TGTGCCAGCAGCTTAGTCCGGTCCTTAGCGGGAGGCACAGATACGCAGTATTTT

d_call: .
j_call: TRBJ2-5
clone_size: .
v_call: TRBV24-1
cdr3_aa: CATSDSAPQETQYF
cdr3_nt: TGTGCCACCAGTGACTCGGCCCCTCAAGAGACCCAGTACTTC

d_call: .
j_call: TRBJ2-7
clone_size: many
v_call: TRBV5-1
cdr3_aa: CASSLDARAYEQYF
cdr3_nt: TGCGCCAGCAGCTTGGACGCCAGGGCCTACGAGCAGTACTTC

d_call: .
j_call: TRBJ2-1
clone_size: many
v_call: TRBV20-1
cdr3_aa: CSARAAGSYNEQFF
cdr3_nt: TGCAGTGCTAGAGCGGCAGGCTCCTACAATGAGCAGTTCTTC

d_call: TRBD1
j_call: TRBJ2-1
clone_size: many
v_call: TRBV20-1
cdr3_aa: CSARRDRDRNEQFF
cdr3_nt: TGCAGTGCTAGGCGGGACAGGGATCGCAATGAGCAGTTCTTC

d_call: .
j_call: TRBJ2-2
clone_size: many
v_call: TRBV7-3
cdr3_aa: CASSLTFGSGELFF
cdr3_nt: TGTGCCAGCAGCTTAACGTTCGGGTCCGGGGAGCTGTTTTTT

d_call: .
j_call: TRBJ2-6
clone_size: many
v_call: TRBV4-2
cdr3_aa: CASSQDLGQSSGANVLTF
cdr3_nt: TGTGCCAGCAGCCAAGATCTTGGACAGAGCTCTGGGGCCAACGTCCTGACTTTC

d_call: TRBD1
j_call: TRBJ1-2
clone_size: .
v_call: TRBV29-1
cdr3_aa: CSTIQFISGTGRGMNYGYTF
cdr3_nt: TGCAGCACTATTCAGTTTATTTCCGGGACAGGGAGGGGGATGAACTATGGCTACACCTTC

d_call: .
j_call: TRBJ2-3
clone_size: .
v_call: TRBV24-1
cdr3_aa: CATSDGFDTQYF
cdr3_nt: TGTGCCACCAGTGACGGCTTCGATACGCAGTATTTT

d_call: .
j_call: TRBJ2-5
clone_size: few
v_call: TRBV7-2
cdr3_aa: CASSLAGRVQETQYF
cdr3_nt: TGTGCCAGCAGCTTAGCGGGACGGGTACAAGAGACCCAGTACTTC

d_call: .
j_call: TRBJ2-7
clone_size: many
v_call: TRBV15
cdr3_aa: CATSRDNKLTSSYEQYF
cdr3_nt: TGTGCCACCAGCAGAGATAACAAACTAACGAGCTCCTACGAGCAGTACTTC